A single sample gave rise to the 17 T cell receptor beta chains below, sequenced in a study of shared clonotypes between healthy human individuals. The protocol was immunoSEQ multiplex PCR, while the TCRdb copy is restricted to in-frame clones and leaves out a portion. The sample lists 2 million to 2.5 million clones; roughly 95% were seen once. Sequenced: naive CD4+ T cells sorted from blood. Stated subset: CD45RA+ positively selected. The receptors derive from a man between 18 and 35 years old in good health.

The V call is TRBV7-2, the J call TRBJ2-7; 7 positions match TRBD1. The CDR3 spans 14 residues. V gave up 5 bases and J gave up 2 bases; unmatched junction bases: 6. Germline loops: CDR1 SGHTA, CDR2 FQGNSA. CDR3 region: CASSTRQGPYEQYF. DNA for the CDR3: TGTGCCAGCAGCACACGACAGGGTCCCTACGAGCAGTACTTC.

The V and J genes are TRBV2 and TRBJ1-4; TRBD1 matches 10 bases. V gave up 4 bases and J gave up 7 bases; unmatched junction bases: 3. Germline V gene data show CDR1 as SNHLY and CDR2 as FYNNEI. This CDR3 comprises 14 residues. The CDR3 loop is CASSGGTGVEKLFF. The CDR3 DNA is TGTGCCAGCAGTGGGGGGACAGGGGTTGAAAAACTGTTTTTT. Looking up the rest from reference TRBV2 and TRBJ1-4 gives the full variable domain: EPEVTQTPSHQVTQMGQEVILRCVPISNHLYFYWYRQILGQKVEFLVSFYNNEISEKSEIFDDQFSVERPDGSNFTLKIRSTKLEDSAMYFCASSGGTGVEKLFFGSGTQLSVL.

This rearrangement joins TRBV5-4 to TRBJ1-4; maybe TRBD1 (5 bases). Trimming pared 4 bases from V and 2 bases from J, leaving 15 bases between. In germline, CDR1 is SGHNT, CDR2 YYREEE (reference sequence). This CDR3 spans 16 amino acids. This CDR3 is CASSPARDGTNEKLFF. The CDR3 nucleotides are TGTGCCAGCAGCCCGGCACGGGACGGGACTAATGAAAAACTGTTTTTT.

V usage is TRBV11-3 and J usage is TRBJ2-2; D remains ambiguous. CDR1 SGHNT and CDR2 YENEEA come from the germline V gene. V lost 1 base and J lost 4, with 7 bases in between. This CDR3 has 14 residues. CDR3 nucleotides: TGTGCCAGCAGCTTAGCTTGGGGCACCGGGGAGCTGTTTTTT. This sequence encodes CASSLAWGTGELFF.

The chain combines TRBV10-3 with TRBJ2-3; D not resolved. The V gene lost 0 bases and the J gene lost 6 bases, with 7 bases spanning the gap. The CDR3 runs to 13 residues. The germline V gene has CDR1 ENHRY and CDR2 SYGVKD. CDR3 bases: TGTGCCATCAGTGAGTCGCCGATGGATACGCAGTATTTT. Its protein product is CAISESPMDTQYF.

The chain is built from TRBV6-5 and TRBJ1-5; 8 bases agree with TRBD1. V dropped 6 bases and J dropped 2; count of bases not matched to a gene: 6. Germline values: CDR1 MNHEY, CDR2 SVGAGI. CDR3 length: 15 amino acids. The CDR3 nucleotides read TGTGCCAGCAGGTCAGGGGGCGCGGGCAATCAGCCCCAGCATTTT. Its protein product is CASRSGGAGNQPQHF.

V is TRBV6-5 and J is TRBJ2-1; weak D call: TRBD2 (7 bases). CDR1 and CDR2 from the germline V gene are MNHEY and SVGAGI. V dropped 6 bases and J dropped 9 bases, with 18 bases sitting between them. This CDR3 is built from 14 residues. CDR3 loop: CASRTRGASSEQFF. The CDR3 region has the DNA TGTGCCAGCAGAACCCGGGGGGCCTCGTCTGAGCAGTTCTTC.

The chain couples TRBV11-3 to TRBJ2-3, with D possibly matching TRBD2 (6 bases). V was clipped by 3 bases and J by 1 base, with 14 bases between them. The CDR3 sequence is 16 residues long. Looked up from germline, CDR1 is SGHNT and CDR2 is YENEEA. CDR3 sequence (DNA): TGTGCCAGCAGCTTGGGACGGGACTCCCGCACAGATACGCAGTATTTT. Its translation is CASSLGRDSRTDTQYF. Together with reference TRBV11-3 and TRBJ2-3, the CDR3 gives the full variable domain: EAGVVQSPRYKIIEKKQPVAFWCNPISGHNTLYWYLQNLGQGPELLIRYENEEAVDDSQLPKDRFSAERLKGVDSTLKIQPAELGDSAVYLCASSLGRDSRTDTQYFGPGTRLTVL.

This rearrangement joins TRBV6-6 to TRBJ2-2; D ambiguous. This CDR3 is built from 15 residues. Germline CDR1 is MNHNY and CDR2 is SVGAGI (reference sequence). V lost 1 base, J lost 1 base, and 7 bases lay in between. CDR3 in DNA: TGTGCCAGCAGTTACTTCAGCGAGAACACCGGGGAGCTGTTTTTT. It encodes CASSYFSENTGELFF.

This clone was counted once. This sequence joins TRBV6-5 and TRBJ1-1; D possibly corresponds to TRBD1 (6 bases). Trimming took 6 bases from V and 1 from J, leaving 12 bases between them. The CDR3 extends over 14 amino acids. The germline CDR1 and CDR2 sequences are MNHEY and SVGAGI. CDR3 residues: CASRLQGTNTEAFF. Written as DNA, the CDR3 is TGTGCCAGCAGATTACAGGGCACGAACACTGAAGCTTTCTTT.

The chain carries TRBV5-4 and TRBJ1-1, with no clear D. The V gene's germline CDR1 is SGHNT and CDR2 YYREEE (reference sequence). This CDR3 has 16 residues. V lost 5 bases to trimming and J lost 0 bases, with 17 bases between them. CDR3 DNA: TGTGCCAGCAGTAGGGCCTCTTCCTCGATGAACACTGAAGCTTTCTTT. This sequence encodes CASSRASSSMNTEAFF.

The rearrangement joins TRBV5-4 to TRBJ1-6; a possible D gene is TRBD1 (5 bases). CDR1 is SGHNT, CDR2 YYREEE, per germline (reference sequence). The CDR3 runs to 15 residues. V gave up 4 bases and J gave up 0 bases, with 8 bases separating them. CDR3 region: CASSEGSSYNSPLHF. CDR3 in DNA: TGTGCCAGCAGCGAGGGGAGCTCCTATAATTCACCCCTCCACTTT.

This clone showed up just once. Other DNA sequences in this sample translate to the same CDR3. V and J are TRBV15 and TRBJ2-7; no definite D call. The CDR3 totals 12 residues. Trimming left V 1 base short and J 3 bases short, with 4 bases between. Germline V lookup: CDR1 LNHNV, CDR2 YYDKDF (reference sequence). CDR3 region: CATSRVGYEQYF. The CDR3 DNA reads as TGTGCCACCAGCAGAGTTGGCTACGAGCAGTACTTC.

The chain is built from TRBV2 and TRBJ1-6; 7 bases fit TRBD1. The CDR3 length is 13 residues. The V gene end was trimmed by 10 bases and the J gene end by 4 bases; junction bases not matched to a gene: 4. The germline V gene has CDR1 SNHLY and CDR2 FYNNEI. The CDR3 here is CATRQGYNSPLHF. CDR3 nucleotides: TGTGCCACGAGACAGGGTTATAATTCACCCCTCCACTTT. Variable domain in full (rest from reference TRBV2 and TRBJ1-6): EPEVTQTPSHQVTQMGQEVILRCVPISNHLYFYWYRQILGQKVEFLVSFYNNEISEKSEIFDDQFSVERPDGSNFTLKIRSTKLEDSAMYFCATRQGYNSPLHFGNGTRLTVT.

The chain couples TRBV5-6 to TRBJ2-5; D gene ambiguous. Per the germline V gene, CDR1 is SGHDT and CDR2 is YYEEEE. This CDR3 spans 11 amino acids. V shed 4 bases and J shed 2 bases, with 3 bases lying between them. CDR3 region: CASSVQETQYF. The CDR3 nucleotides are TGTGCCAGCAGCGTGCAAGAGACCCAGTACTTC.

The rearrangement joins TRBV6-4 to TRBJ2-7, with 9 bases fitting TRBD1. CDR1 and CDR2 (germline): MRHNA, SNTAGT. The CDR3 length is 13 residues. The V gene end was trimmed by 7 bases and the J gene end by 4 bases; junction bases not matched to a gene: 5. CDR3 sequence: CASNRDRVYEQYF. Here the CDR3 DNA reads TGTGCCAGCAATCGGGACAGGGTGTACGAGCAGTACTTC.

A single count supports this clone. The chain joins TRBV18 to TRBJ2-5, with 8 nucleotides matching TRBD1. The trim removed 1 base at V and 3 bases at J, leaving 4 bases unmatched. Germline CDR1 KGHSH, CDR2 LQKENI. The CDR3 is made up of 15 amino acids. The CDR3 protein is CASSPLTGEKETQYF. CDR3 bases: TGTGCCAGCTCACCACTGACAGGGGAGAAAGAGACCCAGTACTTC.